This entry lists 3 T cell receptor beta chains sequenced from one sample in a study of cytomegalovirus exposure and HLA in healthy donors. This PCR relied on a set of 60 Vbeta primers and 13 Jbeta primers. Here immunoSEQ multiplex PCR was the method, and the copy in TCRdb shows in-frame clones only, minus some. The top ten clones hold roughly 5.3% of a sample with 150,000 or so clones, around 82% of them seen once. The sample taken for sequencing was PBMCs. The receptors shown here come from a middle-aged woman in good health and CMV-seropositive.

The chain links TRBV15 to TRBJ2-4, with D possibly matching TRBD2 (5 bases). This CDR3 is 16 amino acids long. CDR1 is LNHNV, CDR2 YYDKDF, per germline (reference sequence). The germline V and J ends were trimmed by 0 bases and 0 bases, with 9 bases remaining between them. Here the CDR3 reads CATSRDLGVAKNIQYF. As DNA, the CDR3 is TGTGCCACCAGCAGAGATCTCGGGGTAGCCAAAAACATTCAGTACTTC.

This chain connects TRBV10-2 to TRBJ1-3; D unclear. The V end lost 7 bases, the J end lost 0 bases, and 13 bases lay between the germline ends. This CDR3 has 15 residues. The germline V gene has CDR1 WSHSY and CDR2 SAAADI. The DNA of the CDR3 is TGCGCCAGCAACCCCGGCAGGTTCTCTGGAAACACCATATATTTT. Translation: CASNPGRFSGNTIYF.

This clone has only one observation. In nucleotides, the CDR3 is TGCAGCGTTGGGGGCGGGGCTGCTACCTACGAGCAGTACTTC. This codes for CSVGGGAATYEQYF. The chain has TRBV29-1 and TRBJ2-7; maybe TRBD2 (6 bases). Trimming took off 4 bases at V and 2 bases at J, with 15 bases between the two ends. Germline V lookup: CDR1 SQVTM, CDR2 ANQGSEA. The length of the CDR3 is 14 residues.